This is a list of T cell receptor beta chains from one sample in a study of blood T cell repertoires in COVID-19. The method was immunoSEQ multiplex PCR; TCRdb's version includes in-frame clones alone and lacks a portion of them. Counted here are approximately 69,000 clones, roughly four fifths occurring once; the ten biggest clones make up 20%. The material sequenced was peripheral blood. Receptor source: a woman in her seventies with acute or convalescent COVID-19. Each CDR3 is given without its conserved first and last residue.

ASSWSLTVNYEQY TRBJ2-7 TRBV5-1
ASSARRSWEQY TRBJ2-7 TRBV19
ATSGTSGRGTQY TRBJ2-5 TRBV15
ASSISGIGGNSPLH TRBJ1-6 TRBV19
ATQLTTGRNYEQY TRBJ2-7 TRBV27
ASSTYRVGDYGYT TRBJ1-2 TRBV9
ASKWGTGANQETQY TRBJ2-5 TRBV27
ASSQQGSSPLH TRBJ1-6 TRBV6-5
ASSPTGDRGQPQH TRBJ1-5 TRBV18
ASSFGQGSSYEQY TRBJ2-7 TRBV5-1
ASRGGTNEKLF TRBJ1-4 TRBV7-8
ASSFTGQGYEQY TRBJ2-7 TRBV11-2
ASSLILASYEQY TRBJ2-7 TRBV28
ASSIQLIYSNQPQH TRBJ1-5 TRBV19
ASSLGLRGDTQY TRBJ2-3 TRBV5-4
AWSFTGTLQETQY TRBJ2-5 TRBV30
ASSPRTSGRAGDTQY TRBJ2-3 TRBV3-1/TRBV3-2
ASRTGQGAYQPQH TRBJ1-5 TRBV19
ASSRQPSNQPQH TRBJ1-5 TRBV2
ASSLGLDTQY TRBJ2-3 TRBV5-1
ASSLGQGENSPLH TRBJ1-6 TRBV28
ASSLTNYGYT TRBJ1-2 TRBV12-3/TRBV12-4
ASSPRQARNYGYT TRBJ1-2 TRBV11-3
ATSRDRQWRVSYNSPLH TRBJ1-6 TRBV15
ASSQGLAGTYEQY TRBJ2-7 TRBV5-1
ATNGLAGGSQETQY TRBJ2-5 TRBV27
ASSPGLAGGPYEQY TRBJ2-7 TRBV27
ASQEGAGGRNQPQH TRBJ1-5 TRBV19
ASSPPSGSSYNEQF TRBJ2-1 TRBV18
ASSLDGQRYEQY TRBJ2-7 TRBV5-1
ASSPSLWTDTDTQY TRBJ2-3 TRBV7-9
ASRPPRETQY TRBJ2-5 TRBV2
ASSPLSGTGELF TRBJ2-2 TRBV28